Included here is one T cell receptor beta chain sequence, with context. This CDR3 has 17 amino acids. Germline V gene sequence: CDR1 KGHSH, CDR2 LQKENI. V lost 2 bases to trimming and J lost 4 bases, with 20 bases between them. These data belong to a study of cytomegalovirus exposure and HLA in healthy donors. Overall study: From HLA-typed donors, an early data release held about 92 million unique TCRs.

13 Jbeta primers and 60 Vbeta primers were used for the PCR. Sequenced by immunoSEQ multiplex PCR; TCRdb stores in-frame clones only, minus some. The sample comprises tens of thousands of clones, around 69% of which are singletons, and 8.4% rests with the top ten. This TCR came from a woman between 25 and 40 years old in good health and CMV-seropositive. Material: PBMCs. The chain has TRBV18 and TRBJ1-2; D may be TRBD1 (5 bases). The CDR3 nucleotides read TGTGCCAGCTCACCAAGGGGAGGAAGCAGGGAGAGCTATGGCTACACCTTC. It is translated as CASSPRGGSRESYGYTF. The variable domain in full, with the rest retrieved from reference TRBV18 and TRBJ1-2, is NAGVMQNPRHLVRRRGQEARLRCSPMKGHSHVYWYRQLPEEGLKFMVYLQKENIIDESGMPKERFSAEFPKEGPSILRIQQVVRGDSAAYFCASSPRGGSRESYGYTFGSGTRLTVV.